This T cell receptor (beta chain) came from a study of tumor-infiltrating lymphocytes in primary liver carcinoma. Background on the study: The study enrolled male and female patients aged 30 to 69 years. Between about 4 and 11 cm across, the tumors were all of stage T1-T3 N0M0. Study results and limitations: Less overlap was seen in tumor-adjacent and tumor-blood pairs than in tumor region pairs.

Unsorted bulk tissue, 20-30 mg of it, served as the source for co-extraction of RNA and DNA. Chronic HBV infection, untreated so far, was present in the patients. As concerns this clonotype: Its cognate antigen is unknown. A junction end diverges from the germline sequence, so it may reflect a read error.

The CDR3 is 15 amino acids. Total RNA amounting to 450 to 550 ng was the source from which TCR beta cDNA was made with a constant-region primer. Three-round nested multiplex PCR performed with slightly modified ARM-PCR produced the TCR beta libraries. It was with TRBV1-TRBV30 forward primers and a C-beta reverse primer that the first two PCR rounds were run, at about 9 cycles each. TCRdb processed the multiplex PCR reads anew with MiXCR; each CDR3 protein has one entry. The table shows over 100,000 distinct CDR3 sequences, with around 70% occurring only once. The genes are TRBV12-3 or TRBV12-4 and TRBJ2-5, with D maybe TRBD1 (5 bases). This TCR was sampled from a woman aged 55-70 years with primary liver carcinoma and hepatitis B virus infection. Sample: tumor-adjacent normal liver tissue. DNA for the CDR3: TGTGCCAGCAGCTATCAGATAGGGGTGGGTGAGACCCAGTATTTC. This codes for CASSYQIGVGETQYF.